A single sample is the source of the 23 T cell receptor beta chains below, sequenced in a study of spatial heterogeneity in lung cancer. Time point in this sample: sample taken at primary tumor resection. TCRdb re-called the 5' RACE reads through MiXCR, storing one row per CDR3 protein. There are about 15,000 distinct CDR3 sequences in the sample; 3.6% occur only once, and 9.8% lies in the top ten. The sequencing used normal lung tissue next to the tumor, collected at surgery. The source of these receptors is a male donor with early-stage non-small cell lung cancer.

In its sample, this clonotype was seen many times. This beta chain is an unintended read in a library built for alpha chains; its size means little. The chain is built from TRBV29-1 and TRBJ2-7; tentatively, D is TRBD2 (5 bases). CDR1 is SQVTM, CDR2 ANQGSEA, per germline. Trimming took 1 base from V and 4 from J, leaving 14 bases between them. The CDR3 contains 14 residues. As DNA, the CDR3 is TGCAGCGTTGAAGTAATAGGGCAGCGGTACGAGCAGTACTTC. As protein: CSVEVIGQRYEQYF.

The sample holds many counts of this clonotype. This beta chain is a stray sequence in a library constructed for alpha chains; its clone size is not meaningful. The chain couples TRBV5-1 to TRBJ2-1; TRBD2 agrees at 11 bases. The CDR3 covers 20 residues. V was pared by 6 bases and J by 1 base, with 18 bases of the junction left unmatched. Germline V CDR1 and CDR2: SGHRS, YFSETQ. CDR3 sequence (DNA): TGCGCCAGCACCCCGAATGGGGCTAGCGGGGGGATGAGGTCCTACAATGAGCAGTTCTTC. Its translation: CASTPNGASGGMRSYNEQFF.

This clonotype was detected ten times or more. Within a library made for alpha chains, this beta chain is off target, and its count is uninformative. The chain couples TRBV5-1 to TRBJ1-1; 8 bases align to TRBD1. The CDR3 runs 14 residues. Germline loops: CDR1 SGHRS, CDR2 YFSETQ. V shed 0 bases, J shed 5 bases, and the junction held 3 bases outside the gene matches. The CDR3 loop reads CASSLGQGRTEAFF. The DNA of the CDR3 is TGCGCCAGCAGCTTGGGACAGGGGAGAACTGAAGCTTTCTTT.

Many counts were recorded for this clonotype. The size of this beta chain means little, since it is a stray read in a library made for alpha chains. This chain joins TRBV6-2 or TRBV6-3 and TRBJ2-3; 7 bases map to TRBD2. This CDR3 contains 16 residues. Per germline, CDR1 MNHEY and CDR2 SVGEGT. After removal of 6 bases from V and 4 bases from J, the junction contained 13 bases not matched to a gene. In DNA, the CDR3 is TGTGCCAGCAGGCCCGCCTGGACGGGAGGTTCAGATACGCAGTATTTT. It specifies CASRPAWTGGSDTQYF.

This clonotype has a count of ten or more. The library was built for alpha chains, so this beta chain is an off-target read and its size means little. The chain carries TRBV27 and TRBJ2-7; TRBD2 is a possible D gene (7 bases). CDR3 size: 15 residues. CDR1 is MNHEY, CDR2 SMNVEV, per germline (reference sequence). Trimming took off 8 bases at V and 2 bases at J, with 19 bases between the two ends. The CDR3: CASSPRGARTYEQYF. Here the CDR3 DNA reads TGTGCCAGCTCCCCCCGGGGGGCACGAACCTACGAGCAGTACTTC.

This clonotype was counted ten times or more. This beta chain is a stray read from a library made for alpha chains; its abundance is not meaningful. This chain links TRBV18 with TRBJ2-7, with 8 bases fitting TRBD1. After removal of 2 bases from V and 3 bases from J, the junction contained 9 bases not matched to a gene. The CDR3 sequence is 16 residues long. The germline V gene encodes CDR1 KGHSH and CDR2 LQKENI. CDR3 DNA sequence: TGTGCCAGCTCACCAATGTCAACAGGGGGTTACTACGAGCAGTACTTC. This encodes CASSPMSTGGYYEQYF.

This clonotype appeared many times. This beta chain is a stray read from a library made for alpha chains; its abundance is not meaningful. The CDR3, as DNA: TGTGCCAGCAGCTTACCCCTACTGACAGCTTCAGCTAACTATGGCTACACCTTC. This sequence encodes CASSLPLLTASANYGYTF. V is TRBV7-2 and J is TRBJ1-2; tentative D call: TRBD1 (5 bases). CDR3 length: 18 residues. Trimming removed 2 bases at V and 0 bases at J, with 19 bases between. Germline V gives CDR1 SGHTA, CDR2 FQGNSA.

This clonotype was detected many times. This beta chain slipped into a library made for alpha chains as a stray read, so its size is not meaningful. This chain uses TRBV2 with TRBJ2-2, with TRBD1 matching 7 bases. This CDR3 has 16 residues. CDR1 is SNHLY and CDR2 is FYNNEI in the germline V gene. Trimming took 4 bases from V and 2 from J; bases not matched to a gene: 7. The CDR3 loop is CASSVSGTENTGELFF. CDR3 nucleotide sequence: TGTGCCAGCAGTGTATCCGGGACAGAAAACACCGGGGAGCTGTTTTTT.

This clonotype ranks as medium-sized (0.01 to 0.1%). For a library built for alpha chains, this beta chain is a stray read; little rests on its size. The chain is built from TRBV7-2 and TRBJ1-2; D remains unclear. This CDR3 is 14 amino acids long. V lost 0 bases, J lost 1 base, and 6 bases lay in between. Germline CDR1 and CDR2: SGHTA and FQGNSA. DNA for the CDR3: TGTGCCAGCAGCTTAGCGGCTGTTAACTATGGCTACACCTTC. It yields the protein CASSLAAVNYGYTF.

This clonotype is classed as medium-sized (0.01 to 0.1%). With the library built for alpha chains, this beta chain is off target and its frequency is not meaningful. The V gene is TRBV28, the J gene TRBJ1-6; TRBD1 agrees at 7 bases. V shed 5 bases and J 3 bases; nucleotides not matched to a gene: 7. CDR3 length: 16 residues. Per germline, CDR1 MDHEN and CDR2 SYDVKM. CDR3 in amino acids: CASSPEGQNYNSPLHF. CDR3 nucleotide sequence: TGTGCCAGCAGTCCTGAGGGACAGAACTATAATTCACCCCTCCACTTT.

This clonotype was detected ten times or more. Since the library was made to target alpha chains, this beta chain is a stray read and its abundance is not meaningful. V is TRBV3-1 and J is TRBJ2-7; 7 bases agree with TRBD2. The V and J ends lost 4 bases and 2 bases, in that order; junction bases with no gene match: 11. This CDR3 is built from 16 residues. Looked up from germline, CDR1 is LGHDT and CDR2 is YNNKEL (reference sequence). CDR3 nucleotide sequence: TGTGCCAGCAGCCCGCTGAGTAGCGGGCGTACCTACGAGCAGTACTTC. This gives the protein CASSPLSSGRTYEQYF.

This clonotype was observed many times. This beta chain is an off-target read within a library intended for alpha chains, so its frequency means little. This sequence joins TRBV5-1 and TRBJ2-1; TRBD2 matches at 12 bases. The germline gives CDR1 SGHRS, CDR2 YFSETQ. The CDR3 spans 16 residues. Losses at the gene ends were 0 bases for V and 7 bases for J; bases not matched to a gene: 5. CDR3 DNA: TGCGCCAGCAGCTTGGTTCTAGCGGGAGGGGGAAATGAGCAGTTCTTC. Protein: CASSLVLAGGGNEQFF. The full variable domain, with the rest looked up from reference TRBV5-1 and TRBJ2-1, is KAGVTQTPRYLIKTRGQQVTLSCSPISGHRSVSWYQQTPGQGLQFLFEYFSETQRNKGNFPGRFSGRQFSNSRSEMNVSTLELGDSALYLCASSLVLAGGGNEQFFGPGTRLTVL.

This clonotype was seen a few times. This beta chain lies outside the target of a library built for alpha chains; its clone size means little. This rearrangement joins TRBV12-3 or TRBV12-4 to TRBJ2-5; weak D call: TRBD1 (5 bases). Trimming pared 7 bases from V and 1 base from J, leaving 10 bases between. The CDR3 loop spans 13 amino acids. The CDR3 DNA reads TGTGCCAGCAAACAGGTGTCCCAAGAGACCCAGTACTTC. It translates to CASKQVSQETQYF.

This clonotype was counted at least ten times. Since it is a stray read in a library aimed at alpha chains, this beta chain has a size that is not meaningful. V gene TRBV9 combines with J gene TRBJ2-7; perhaps TRBD2 as D (5 bases). V lost 4 bases to trimming and J lost 0 bases, with 14 bases between them. There are 15 residues in the CDR3. Germline V gene data show CDR1 as SGDLS and CDR2 as YYNGEE. The CDR3 DNA reads as TGTGCCAGCAGCCGACGCCCAGCGGCCTCCTACGAGCAGTACTTC. This codes for CASSRRPAASYEQYF.

A note on this clonotype: This beta chain was picked up by a library intended for alpha chains and is off target, so its count carries little meaning. The chain uses TRBV4-3 and TRBJ2-3; no firm D call. This CDR3 region has 12 residues. The germline V and J ends were trimmed by 0 bases and 5 bases, with 3 bases remaining between them. The germline V gene encodes CDR1 LGHNA and CDR2 YSLEER. The CDR3 coding sequence is TGCGCCAGCAGCCAAGATAAAGATACGCAGTATTTT. Encoded protein: CASSQDKDTQYF.

This clonotype was detected many times. This beta chain was picked up by a library intended for alpha chains and is off target, so its count carries little meaning. The chain is built from TRBV24-1 and TRBJ2-1; TRBD2 matches 10 bases. The germline CDR1 and CDR2 sequences are KGHDR and SFDVKD. The CDR3 loop spans 19 amino acids. With V trimmed by 5 bases and J by 4 bases, 16 bases remained unmatched. The CDR3 DNA reads TGTGCCACCAGTGGCCTAGGGGGCGCAGGGACTAGCGCTTACAATGAGCAGTTCTTC. Translating gives CATSGLGGAGTSAYNEQFF.

On this clonotype itself: In a library made to pick up alpha chains, this beta chain is a stray read with a size that means little. J is TRBJ1-1 and V is TRBV30; D unresolved. The V end lost 0 bases, the J end lost 4 bases, and 12 bases lay between the germline ends. The CDR3 has 14 residues. The germline V gene has CDR1 GTSNPN and CDR2 SVGIG (reference sequence). The CDR3 region has the DNA TGTGCCTGGAGTGTAGAGGTTGTCGGCACTGAAGCTTTCTTT. Translation: CAWSVEVVGTEAFF.

This clonotype has at least ten counts. A library made for alpha chains picked up this beta chain off target, so its size means little. V is TRBV12-3 or TRBV12-4 and J is TRBJ2-1; TRBD2 matches 14 bases. The CDR3 length is 17 residues. J gave up 6 bases and V 4 bases, and 8 bases lay outside the gene matches. This CDR3 reads CASSSGLAGGFANEQFF. CDR3 DNA: TGTGCCAGCAGTTCAGGACTAGCGGGAGGCTTCGCCAATGAGCAGTTCTTC.

This clonotype came up many times. Since the library was made to target alpha chains, this beta chain is a stray read and its abundance is not meaningful. The rearrangement uses TRBV3-1 and TRBJ1-3; no clear D. The germline V gene has CDR1 LGHDT and CDR2 YNNKEL (reference sequence). This CDR3 spans 14 amino acids. With 2 bases removed from V and 4 bases from J, the gap between germline ends came to 9 bases. The DNA for the CDR3 is TGTGCCAGCAGCCAAACATACTCAGGAAACACCATATATTTT. Translating it yields CASSQTYSGNTIYF.

This clonotype was counted many times. For a library built for alpha chains, this beta chain is a stray read; little rests on its size. The V and J genes are TRBV6-2 or TRBV6-3 and TRBJ2-1, with D unresolved. This CDR3 has 11 residues. CDR1 is MNHEY, CDR2 SVGEGT, per germline. Trimming took 8 bases from V and 8 from J, leaving 10 bases between them. CDR3 in amino acids: CASSLRYEQFF. CDR3 DNA: TGTGCCAGCTCCTTACGTTATGAGCAGTTCTTC.

This clonotype occurred many times. In a library made to pick up alpha chains, this beta chain is a stray read with a size that means little. The V call is TRBV30, the J call TRBJ1-1; D is undetermined. Germline-derived CDR1 and CDR2 are GTSNPN and SVGIG (reference sequence). CDR3 size: 12 residues. V lost 1 base and J 10 bases, leaving 13 bases between the germline ends. CDR3 bases: TGTGCCTGGAGTGATCCTCCGCTGGGAGCTTTCTTT. Residues: CAWSDPPLGAFF. Filled out from reference TRBV30 and TRBJ1-1, the complete variable domain reads SQTIHQWPATLVQPVGSPLSLECTVEGTSNPNLYWYRQAAGRGLQLLFYSVGIGQISSEVPQNLSASRPQDRQFILSSKKLLLSDSGFYLCAWSDPPLGAFFGQGTRLTVV.

By frequency in the sample, this clonotype is medium-sized. Because the library targeted alpha chains, this beta chain is an off-target read whose size means little. This chain connects TRBV7-6 to TRBJ1-1, with D maybe TRBD1 (5 bases). In germline, CDR1 is SGHVS, CDR2 FNYEAQ. The CDR3 sequence is 16 residues long. The germline V and J ends were trimmed by 0 bases and 0 bases, with 11 bases remaining between them. Here the CDR3 reads CASSLAPQGVNTEAFF. CDR3 coding DNA: TGTGCCAGCAGCTTAGCCCCCCAGGGTGTGAACACTGAAGCTTTCTTT.

This clonotype was picked up a small number of times. This beta chain was picked up by a library intended for alpha chains and is off target, so its count carries little meaning. The gene calls are TRBV2 and TRBJ2-1, with a weak D call TRBD2 (5 bases). Germline V gene lookup returns CDR1 SNHLY and CDR2 FYNNEI. The V end was cut by 6 bases, the J end by 8 bases, with 11 bases between. CDR3 length: 12 amino acids. CDR3 sequence reads: CASRLSEHEQFF. CDR3 nucleotide sequence: TGTGCCAGCAGACTTAGCGAGCATGAGCAGTTCTTC.